These 18 T cell receptor beta chains were sequenced from one sample in a study of blood T cell repertoires in COVID-19. Assay: immunoSEQ multiplex PCR; the TCRdb copy retains only in-frame clones and omits some. Among about 200,000 clones listed, 92% were seen once. What was sequenced was peripheral blood. Every receptor here comes from a man between 60 and 75 years old with COVID-19, enrolled during active disease.

V gene TRBV30 combines with J gene TRBJ2-2, with a tentative D call TRBD1 (6 bases). V shed 0 bases and J shed 4 bases, with 6 bases lying between them. Germline CDR1 is GTSNPN and CDR2 is SVGIG (reference sequence). This CDR3 spans 13 amino acids. The CDR3 is CAWSVTGTGELFF. The CDR3 nucleotides are TGTGCCTGGAGTGTGACAGGCACCGGGGAGCTGTTTTTT.

The genes are TRBV11-1 and TRBJ2-5, with D tentatively TRBD2 (6 bases). CDR3 length equals 14 residues. Deletions cut 5 bases from V and 2 bases from J, with 12 bases between. From germline, CDR1 is SGHAT and CDR2 FQDESV (reference sequence). CDR3 amino acids: CASSVRGGQETQYF. The CDR3 nucleotides are TGTGCCAGCAGCGTAAGGGGAGGACAAGAGACCCAGTACTTC.

The chain joins TRBV7-9 to TRBJ2-7, with 9 bases matching TRBD2. The germline V gene has CDR1 SEHNR and CDR2 FQNEAQ (reference sequence). The CDR3 is made up of 16 amino acids. The V and J ends lost 0 bases and 3 bases, in that order; junction bases with no gene match: 6. The CDR3 bases are TGTGCCAGCAGCTTAGCGGGGGGGACTAGCAACTACGAGCAGTACTTC. Amino acid sequence: CASSLAGGTSNYEQYF.

This chain uses TRBV5-1 with TRBJ2-2; tentative D call: TRBD1 (6 bases). The CDR3 contains 15 residues. CDR1 and CDR2 (germline): SGHRS, YFSETQ. V gave up 2 bases and J gave up 0 bases, with 8 bases separating them. CDR3 coding DNA: TGCGCCAGCAGCTTAGGACAGACGAACACCGGGGAGCTGTTTTTT. Its translation is CASSLGQTNTGELFF.

This chain links TRBV19 with TRBJ1-5; D gene unclear. The CDR3 totals 10 residues. From germline, CDR1 is LNHDA and CDR2 SQIVND (reference sequence). V lost 5 bases to trimming and J lost 12 bases, with 8 bases between them. The CDR3 DNA reads TGTGCCAGTAGTGGGCCAGTCCAGCATTTT. Translated: CASSGPVQHF.

This clone was seen once. The chain links TRBV7-2 to TRBJ2-7; 7 bases match TRBD1. This CDR3 is 15 amino acids long. CDR1 is SGHTA, CDR2 FQGNSA, per germline. V gave up 1 base and J gave up 2 bases; unmatched junction bases: 5. CDR3 in DNA: TGTGCCAGCAGCTTAGGGGGACAGCCGACCTACGAGCAGTACTTC. Translation gives CASSLGGQPTYEQYF.

J is TRBJ1-4 and V is TRBV7-9; weak D call: TRBD1 (5 bases). Germline assignment: CDR1 SEHNR and CDR2 FQNEAQ (reference sequence). Trimming took off 4 bases at V and 2 bases at J, with 8 bases between the two ends. This CDR3 is built from 14 residues. The CDR3 DNA sequence: TGTGCCAGCAGCTCCAGGGTGACTAATGAAAAACTGTTTTTT. This gives the protein CASSSRVTNEKLFF.

The gene calls are TRBV6-6 and TRBJ1-2, with TRBD1 matching over 11 bases. CDR3 length: 15 amino acids. With V trimmed by 8 bases and J by 4 bases, 9 bases remained unmatched. The germline V gene encodes CDR1 MNHNY and CDR2 SVGAGI (reference sequence). CDR3 residues: CASERRDRGIYGYTF. DNA of the CDR3: TGTGCCAGCGAGCGCCGGGACAGGGGGATCTATGGCTACACCTTC.

This chain uses TRBV7-9 with TRBJ2-2; 9 bases are shared with TRBD2. CDR3 size: 14 residues. Trimming removed 6 bases from V and 4 bases from J; junction bases left unmatched: 3. Germline V gene sequence: CDR1 SEHNR, CDR2 FQNEAQ (reference sequence). This CDR3 is CASRAGGSTGELFF. Here the CDR3 DNA reads TGTGCCAGCAGAGCGGGAGGTTCCACCGGGGAGCTGTTTTTT. Variable domain in full (rest from reference TRBV7-9 and TRBJ2-2): DTGVSQNPRHKITKRGQNVTFRCDPISEHNRLYWYRQTLGQGPEFLTYFQNEAQLEKSRLLSDRFSAERPKGSFSTLEIQRTEQGDSAMYLCASRAGGSTGELFFGEGSRLTVL.

The CDR3 nucleotides read TGTGCCATCAGTGAGTATTTGGACAGCAATGACGGCTACACCTTC. It is translated as CAISEYLDSNDGYTF. The J gene is TRBJ1-2, the V gene TRBV10-3; possible D gene TRBD1, 6 bases. CDR1 ENHRY and CDR2 SYGVKD come from the germline V gene. CDR3 length equals 15 residues. V lost 1 base and J 8 bases, leaving 17 bases between the germline ends.

The V gene is TRBV18, the J gene TRBJ1-3; D is possibly TRBD1 (5 bases). The CDR3 totals 16 residues. Trimming took 0 bases from V and 2 from J, leaving 11 bases between them. Germline V lookup: CDR1 KGHSH, CDR2 LQKENI. The CDR3 coding sequence is TGTGCCAGCTCACCACCGGCAGGGTACGCTGGAAACACCATATATTTT. Its protein product is CASSPPAGYAGNTIYF.

This clone has only a few counts. The chain combines TRBV7-8 with TRBJ1-5; 7 bases are shared with TRBD1. The J segment lost 0 bases and the V segment lost 4 bases, leaving 6 bases of the junction unmatched. CDR1 is SGHVS and CDR2 is FQNEAQ in the germline V gene. This CDR3 has 16 amino acids. The CDR3 is CASSSGGQNSNQPQHF. DNA for the CDR3: TGTGCCAGCAGCTCCGGGGGACAGAATAGCAATCAGCCCCAGCATTTT.

The rearrangement links TRBV9 to TRBJ1-4, with D possibly being TRBD1 (5 bases). In germline, CDR1 is SGDLS, CDR2 YYNGEE. V was pared by 1 base and J by 8 bases, with 12 bases between. This CDR3 comprises 14 residues. The DNA for the CDR3 is TGTGCCAGCAGCGTAACTGGGGCGGACGAAAAACTGTTTTTT. Protein product: CASSVTGADEKLFF.

The V and J genes are TRBV23-1 and TRBJ2-2, with 16 bases lining up with TRBD2. TRBV23-1 is reported as an ORF; its role is uncertain. V was clipped by 3 bases and J by 7 bases; unmatched bases: 5. The CDR3 has 17 amino acids. The CDR3 here is CASSQGTSGRAHGELFF. In nucleotides, the CDR3 is TGCGCCAGCAGTCAGGGGACTAGCGGGAGGGCCCACGGGGAGCTGTTTTTT.

This clone was detected only once. This chain connects TRBV28 to TRBJ1-2, with TRBD1 identical over 7 bases. V trimming: 3 bases; J trimming: 4 bases; junction bases outside the gene matches: 2. Germline CDR1 is MDHEN and CDR2 is SYDVKM. CDR3 length: 13 amino acids. CDR3: CASSLAGGYGYTF. The CDR3 DNA follows: TGTGCCAGCAGTTTGGCAGGGGGCTATGGCTACACCTTC.

The V and J genes are TRBV9 and TRBJ2-1; 7 bases align to TRBD2. The CDR3 loop spans 17 amino acids. Germline CDR1 SGDLS, CDR2 YYNGEE. V lost 3 bases to trimming and J lost 0 bases; unmatched junction nucleotides: 9. The DNA of the CDR3 is TGTGCCAGCAGCGCCCGGGACTATAGGAGCTCCTACAATGAGCAGTTCTTC. It translates to CASSARDYRSSYNEQFF.

The V call is TRBV3-1 (or the pseudogene TRBV3-2), the J call TRBJ1-2; D not resolved. Trimming stripped 0 bases from V and 4 bases from J, with 12 bases between. The CDR3 has 15 amino acids. Germline V gene lookup returns CDR1 LGHDT and CDR2 YNNKEL (reference sequence). CDR3 sequence: CASSQDEGSSYGYTF. For the CDR3, the DNA is TGTGCCAGCAGCCAAGATGAGGGCAGCTCCTATGGCTACACCTTC.

The CDR3 loop is CASSRDRRAQETQYF. CDR3 DNA: TGTGCCAGCAGCCGGGACAGGAGGGCGCAAGAGACCCAGTACTTC. This chain joins TRBV5-4 and TRBJ2-5; TRBD1 aligns across 8 bases. Trimming removed 4 bases from V and 2 bases from J; junction bases left unmatched: 7. CDR1 and CDR2 (germline): SGHNT, YYREEE (reference sequence). The CDR3 runs 15 residues. Variable domain in full (rest from reference TRBV5-4 and TRBJ2-5): ETGVTQSPTHLIKTRGQQVTLRCSSQSGHNTVSWYQQALGQGPQFIFQYYREEENGRGNFPPRFSGLQFPNYSSELNVNALELDDSALYLCASSRDRRAQETQYFGPGTRLLVL.